The 15 T cell receptor beta chains in this list originate from one sample, sequenced in a study of shared clonotypes between healthy human individuals. Profiling relied on immunoSEQ multiplex PCR, and the TCRdb table lists in-frame clones only, not all of them. The repertoire includes over a million clones, roughly 96% of them detected once, and roughly 1.2% sits in the top ten. Input material: naive CD4+ T cells sorted from blood. Described subset: CD45RA+ positively selected. Every receptor here comes from a man aged 30 to 39 in good health.

The CDR3: CASSLHPGNYGYTF. The CDR3 DNA is TGCGCCAGCAGCTTGCATCCTGGTAACTATGGCTACACCTTC. The rearrangement links TRBV5-1 to TRBJ1-2; D unresolved. Per germline, CDR1 SGHRS and CDR2 YFSETQ. This CDR3 region has 14 residues. Between the trimmed V and J ends, which lost 1 base and 1 base, there was a span of 8 bases.

The chain employs TRBV27 and TRBJ1-2; the match to TRBD1 covers 7 bases. The J segment lost 4 bases and the V segment lost 8 bases, leaving 4 bases of the junction unmatched. This CDR3 comprises 12 residues. Germline V CDR1 and CDR2: MNHEY, SMNVEV (reference sequence). CDR3 bases: TGTGCCAGCGGGGGACAGATCTATGGCTACACCTTC. This translates into CASGGQIYGYTF.

The V gene is TRBV5-1, the J gene TRBJ2-2; TRBD1 is a possible D gene (5 bases). With 2 bases removed from V and 1 base from J, the gap between germline ends came to 9 bases. The germline gives CDR1 SGHRS, CDR2 YFSETQ. CDR3 length: 15 residues. The CDR3, as DNA: TGCGCCAGCAGCTTCGCCCAGGGGAACACCGGGGAGCTGTTTTTT. The encoded protein is CASSFAQGNTGELFF. Drawing the rest from reference TRBV5-1 and TRBJ2-2, the complete variable domain is KAGVTQTPRYLIKTRGQQVTLSCSPISGHRSVSWYQQTPGQGLQFLFEYFSETQRNKGNFPGRFSGRQFSNSRSEMNVSTLELGDSALYLCASSFAQGNTGELFFGEGSRLTVL.

The rearrangement uses TRBV11-3 and TRBJ2-7; TRBD1 or TRBD2 may be the D gene (6 bases each). The CDR3 runs 16 residues. V was pared by 7 bases and J by 2 bases, with 21 bases between. Germline V gene data show CDR1 as SGHNT and CDR2 as YENEEA. In nucleotides, the CDR3 is TGTGCCAGCATCTATGGAGGGAACAGGGAGCCCTACGAGCAGTACTTC. Amino acid sequence: CASIYGGNREPYEQYF.

This sequence joins TRBV30 and TRBJ2-1; no reliable D call. Trimming stripped 2 bases from V and 6 bases from J, with 5 bases between. Germline V gives CDR1 GTSNPN, CDR2 SVGIG (reference sequence). The CDR3 sequence is 11 residues long. The CDR3 sequence is CAWSISNEQFF. The DNA for the CDR3 is TGTGCCTGGAGTATCTCCAATGAGCAGTTCTTC.

The genes are TRBV19 and TRBJ1-5; D uncertain. Germline CDR1 and CDR2: LNHDA and SQIVND (reference sequence). The CDR3 extends over 15 amino acids. V gave up 3 bases and J gave up 5 bases, with 14 bases separating them. CDR3 in amino acids: CASSIYSPGDQPQHF. CDR3 bases: TGTGCCAGTAGTATCTATTCCCCTGGGGATCAGCCCCAGCATTTT.

This clone was seen only once. J is TRBJ2-3 and V is TRBV10-1, with D uncertain. The CDR3 consists of 13 residues. Deletions cut 3 bases from V and 6 bases from J, with 10 bases between. Looked up from germline, CDR1 is WNHNN and CDR2 is SYGVQD (reference sequence). The CDR3 bases are TGCGCCAGCAGTGACCTAATCGCGGATACGCAGTATTTT. Protein product: CASSDLIADTQYF.

The CDR3 region is CASSISRDRGDTQYF. The DNA of the CDR3 is TGTGCCAGCAGTATAAGCCGGGACAGGGGGGATACGCAGTATTTT. This chain joins TRBV27 and TRBJ2-3, with 11 bases fitting TRBD1. V dropped 5 bases and J dropped 6; count of bases not matched to a gene: 7. CDR3 size: 15 residues. The germline V gene encodes CDR1 MNHEY and CDR2 SMNVEV (reference sequence).

V and J are TRBV11-2 and TRBJ2-7, with unresolved D. V was pared by 4 bases and J by 4 bases, with 11 bases between. The CDR3 is made up of 13 amino acids. Germline assignment: CDR1 SGHAT and CDR2 FQNNGV. The chain's CDR3 is CASSSGIGYEQYF. In DNA, the CDR3 is TGTGCCAGCAGCTCCGGAATCGGGTACGAGCAGTACTTC.

This chain connects TRBV10-3 to TRBJ2-7; D ambiguous. CDR1 is ENHRY and CDR2 is SYGVKD in the germline V gene. CDR3 length: 13 residues. Deletions cut 0 bases from V and 5 bases from J, with 8 bases between. In DNA form, the CDR3 reads TGTGCCATCAGTGAGTCGAATGGGGACGAGCAGTACTTC. Its translation is CAISESNGDEQYF.

The V call is TRBV9, the J call TRBJ2-3; D ambiguous. Germline V gene lookup returns CDR1 SGDLS and CDR2 YYNGEE. The length of the CDR3 is 16 residues. V lost 0 bases, J lost 3 bases, and 14 bases lay in between. The CDR3 here is CASSVVGDPATDTQYF. The CDR3 nucleotides are TGTGCCAGCAGCGTAGTTGGCGACCCTGCGACAGATACGCAGTATTTT.

The V call is TRBV7-2, the J call TRBJ2-1; 7 bases are a match to TRBD1. The germline V gene encodes CDR1 SGHTA and CDR2 FQGNSA. This CDR3 is built from 15 residues. Trimming removed 3 bases from V and 1 base from J; junction bases left unmatched: 3. The CDR3 protein is CASSFRGWSYNEQFF. The CDR3 DNA reads as TGTGCCAGCAGCTTCAGGGGGTGGTCCTACAATGAGCAGTTCTTC.

V and J are TRBV4-1 and TRBJ2-1; D ambiguous. The germline gives CDR1 MGHRA, CDR2 YSYEKL. The CDR3 sequence is 11 residues long. The ends were cut back, 3 bases at V and 8 bases at J, with 5 bases in the middle. The CDR3 DNA reads TGCGCCAGCAGCCAGAGGTATGAGCAGTTCTTC. Its protein is CASSQRYEQFF.

This chain joins TRBV28 and TRBJ1-1; 7 bases are shared with TRBD1. There are 14 residues in the CDR3. The V gene's germline CDR1 is MDHEN and CDR2 SYDVKM. Losses at the gene ends were 6 bases for V and 1 base for J; bases not matched to a gene: 5. CDR3 DNA: TGTGCCAGCAGCCAATGGACAGGGAACACTGAAGCTTTCTTT. The encoded protein is CASSQWTGNTEAFF.

This clone was detected only once. The chain has TRBV27 and TRBJ2-7; 10 nucleotides agree with TRBD1. Germline CDR1 and CDR2: MNHEY and SMNVEV (reference sequence). The CDR3 consists of 16 residues. V lost 5 bases to trimming and J lost 2 bases; unmatched junction nucleotides: 9. CDR3 nucleotide sequence: TGTGCCAGCAGTCCCCGGGGGACAGGGGTTACCTACGAGCAGTACTTC. Protein sequence: CASSPRGTGVTYEQYF.